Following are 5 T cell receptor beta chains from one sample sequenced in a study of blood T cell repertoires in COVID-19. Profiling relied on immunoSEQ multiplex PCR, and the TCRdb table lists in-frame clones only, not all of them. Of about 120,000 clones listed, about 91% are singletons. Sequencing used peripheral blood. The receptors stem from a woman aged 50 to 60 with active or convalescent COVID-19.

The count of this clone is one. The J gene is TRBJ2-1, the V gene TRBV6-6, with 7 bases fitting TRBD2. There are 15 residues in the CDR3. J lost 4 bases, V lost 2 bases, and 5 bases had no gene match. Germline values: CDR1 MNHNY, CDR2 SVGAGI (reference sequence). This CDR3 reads CASSYMSGTYNEQFF. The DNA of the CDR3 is TGTGCCAGCAGTTACATGAGCGGGACTTACAATGAGCAGTTCTTC.

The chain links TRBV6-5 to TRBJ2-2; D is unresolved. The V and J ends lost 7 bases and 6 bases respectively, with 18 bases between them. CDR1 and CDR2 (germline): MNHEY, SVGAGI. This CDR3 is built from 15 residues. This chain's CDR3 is CASKFLAGPPGELFF. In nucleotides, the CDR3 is TGTGCCAGCAAGTTTTTGGCAGGCCCCCCCGGGGAGCTGTTTTTT.

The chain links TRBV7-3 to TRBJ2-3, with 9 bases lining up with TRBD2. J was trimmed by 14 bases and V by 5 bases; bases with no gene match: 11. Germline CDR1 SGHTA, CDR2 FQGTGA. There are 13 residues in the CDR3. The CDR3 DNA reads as TGTGCCAGCAGCACAACTGTTAGCGGGAGTTGGTATTTT. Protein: CASSTTVSGSWYF.

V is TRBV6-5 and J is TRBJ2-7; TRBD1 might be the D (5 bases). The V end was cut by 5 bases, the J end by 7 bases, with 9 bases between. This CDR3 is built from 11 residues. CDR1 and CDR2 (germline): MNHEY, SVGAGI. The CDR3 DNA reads TGTGCCAGCAGTCAGGGTGGGGAGCAGTACTTC. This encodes CASSQGGEQYF.

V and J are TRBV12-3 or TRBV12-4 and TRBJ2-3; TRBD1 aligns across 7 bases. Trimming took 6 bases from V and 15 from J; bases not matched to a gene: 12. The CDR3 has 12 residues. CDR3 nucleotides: TGTGCCAGCAGCGCCGGTGGGACAGTCCCTTATTTT. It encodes CASSAGGTVPYF.